These 8 T cell receptor beta chains share one sample of origin, sequenced in a study of Ad26.COV2.S vaccination and SARS-CoV-2 variants. Some clones are missing from TCRdb's copy, which holds only in-frame ones; the method was immunoSEQ multiplex PCR. This sample carries about 87,000 clones, roughly 84% of them seen once, and the ten largest clones take 16%. The sequenced sample was peripheral blood, obtained after recovery from COVID-19. The origin of the receptors is a human donor who had recovered from COVID-19.

This chain uses TRBV28 with TRBJ2-7; D is unresolved. The germline V gene has CDR1 MDHEN and CDR2 SYDVKM. V lost 7 bases and J 2 bases, leaving 9 bases between the germline ends. The CDR3 totals 12 residues. CDR3: CASMEGPYEQYF. The CDR3 region has the DNA TGTGCCAGCATGGAAGGTCCCTACGAGCAGTACTTC.

This chain links TRBV18 with TRBJ1-4, with a possible D match to TRBD1 (5 bases). V shed 0 bases and J shed 8 bases, with 7 bases lying between them. The CDR3 loop spans 13 amino acids. CDR1 KGHSH and CDR2 LQKENI come from the germline V gene. The CDR3: CASSPPGDEKLFF. CDR3 nucleotide sequence: TGTGCCAGCTCACCACCGGGGGACGAAAAACTGTTTTTT.

This chain joins TRBV7-9 and TRBJ1-1; D may be TRBD1 (5 bases). The CDR3 loop spans 13 amino acids. Germline values: CDR1 SEHNR, CDR2 FQNEAQ (reference sequence). The V end lost 4 bases, the J end lost 3 bases, and 9 bases lay between the germline ends. Written as DNA, the CDR3 is TGTGCCAGCAGCTGGGGGACTGACACTGAAGCTTTCTTT. It translates to CASSWGTDTEAFF.

This chain links TRBV27 with TRBJ2-3; D is unresolved. Germline V lookup: CDR1 MNHEY, CDR2 SMNVEV (reference sequence). Trimming took off 1 base at V and 4 bases at J, with 18 bases between the two ends. There are 17 residues in the CDR3. CDR3 sequence reads: CASSLLSSVSGSDTQYF. The CDR3, as DNA: TGTGCCAGCAGTTTATTGAGTTCGGTTTCAGGCTCAGATACGCAGTATTTT.

The chain couples TRBV5-1 to TRBJ2-7; D remains unclear. The ends were cut back, 0 bases at V and 4 bases at J, with 8 bases in the middle. The CDR3 covers 13 residues. CDR1 is SGHRS and CDR2 is YFSETQ in the germline V gene. CDR3 DNA: TGCGCCAGCAGCTTGGCGCTGCAGTACGAGCAGTACTTC. Translation gives CASSLALQYEQYF.

This clone was counted a single time. J is TRBJ2-1 and V is TRBV19; D possibly corresponds to TRBD2 (5 bases). Germline V gene data show CDR1 as LNHDA and CDR2 as SQIVND (reference sequence). V gave up 6 bases and J gave up 4 bases, with 10 bases separating them. The CDR3 extends over 13 amino acids. In nucleotides, the CDR3 is TGTGCCAGTAGGGGCGGGCGTTACAATGAGCAGTTCTTC. This gives the protein CASRGGRYNEQFF.

The V and J genes are TRBV21-1 and TRBJ2-4. TRBV21-1 is tagged as a pseudogene. This CDR3 is built from 15 residues. CDR3 in amino acids: CASSRGNSVKNIQYF. The CDR3 region has the DNA TGTGCCAGCAGCAGGGGTAACAGCGTCAAAAACATTCAGTACTTC.

The chain joins TRBV9 to TRBJ2-5; D not resolved. There are 15 residues in the CDR3. Looked up from germline, CDR1 is SGDLS and CDR2 is YYNGEE. Trimming removed 4 bases from V and 2 bases from J, with 15 bases in between. CDR3 sequence: CASSPFWAPQETQYF. The CDR3 nucleotides are TGTGCCAGCAGCCCCTTTTGGGCACCGCAAGAGACCCAGTACTTC.